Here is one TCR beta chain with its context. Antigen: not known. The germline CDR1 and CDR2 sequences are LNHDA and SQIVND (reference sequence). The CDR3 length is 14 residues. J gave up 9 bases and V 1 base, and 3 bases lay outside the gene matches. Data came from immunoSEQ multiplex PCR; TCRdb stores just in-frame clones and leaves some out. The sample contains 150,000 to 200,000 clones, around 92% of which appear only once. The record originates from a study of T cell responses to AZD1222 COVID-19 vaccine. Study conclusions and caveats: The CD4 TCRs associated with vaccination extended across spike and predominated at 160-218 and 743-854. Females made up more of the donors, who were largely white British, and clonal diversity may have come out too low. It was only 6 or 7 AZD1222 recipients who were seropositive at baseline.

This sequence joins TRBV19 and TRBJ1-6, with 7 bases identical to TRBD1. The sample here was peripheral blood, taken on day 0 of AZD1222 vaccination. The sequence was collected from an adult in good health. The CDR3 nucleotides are TGTGCCAGTAGTATAGGAGGGGGCGGTTCACCCCTCCACTTT. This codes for CASSIGGGGSPLHF.